The present entry profiles one T cell receptor (beta chain) with its context. This specimen belongs to a study of technical replicates of blood from a few donors. Assay: immunoSEQ multiplex PCR; the TCRdb copy retains only in-frame clones and omits some. The sample records 75,000 to 95,000 clones, about 93% being singletons. CDR3 length: 14 residues. Germline V gives CDR1 SEHNR, CDR2 FQNEAQ (reference sequence). V trimming: 6 bases; J trimming: 6 bases; junction bases outside the gene matches: 8. The sequencing input was T cells isolated from PBMCs. The source of this sequence is a human donor in good health. This sequence joins TRBV7-9 and TRBJ2-7, with 10 bases identical to TRBD1. The CDR3 region has the DNA TGTGCCAGCAGTCGTCCCGACAGGGGGCGCGAGCAGTACTTC. The encoded protein is CASSRPDRGREQYF.